This TCR beta chain was observed in a study of PD-1 blockade in classical Hodgkin lymphoma. Study-level findings and limits: In CD4+ cells, TCR diversity went up significantly by C4D1, but in CD8+ cells it did not. Newly diagnosed patients reportedly trailed healthy donors in baseline TCR diversity. Newly diagnosed patients and complete responders had comparable diversity at baseline.

Data came from immunoSEQ multiplex PCR; TCRdb stores just in-frame clones and leaves some out. This repertoire shows approximately 79,000 clones, about nine tenths found once; its top ten account for over 2.5%. Points on this clone: The antigen remains unidentified.

Deletions cut 6 bases from V and 3 bases from J, with 15 bases between. CDR1 is MNHEY, CDR2 SVGAGI, per germline. The CDR3 length is 15 residues. Every patient was affected by relapse after autologous stem cell transplantation, while exposure to brentuximab vedotin was not uniform. The source was peripheral blood mononuclear cells (PBMCs), collected before the second cycle of nivolumab. The receptor was isolated from a human donor with classical Hodgkin lymphoma. The chain carries TRBV6-5 and TRBJ2-4; tentative D call: TRBD2 (5 bases). CDR3 residues: CASSSGDGVKNIQYF. In nucleotides, the CDR3 is TGTGCCAGCAGCTCGGGCGACGGGGTCAAAAACATTCAGTACTTC.